The present T cell receptor beta chain was sequenced within a study of T cells after posttransplantation cyclophosphamide. This CDR3 has 15 amino acids. In germline, CDR1 is LGHNA, CDR2 YNFKEQ. V was cut by 1 base and J by 5 bases, with 12 bases left in between. Profiled with immunoSEQ multiplex PCR; TCRdb holds only in-frame clones, not every one. This sample includes 40,000 to 55,000 clones with no singletons; its ten biggest clones take up 2% to 3%. This clone showed up many times. The sample was PBMCs. This chain connects TRBV4-2 to TRBJ2-1; TRBD2 is a possible D gene (5 bases). The source is a man between 40 and 49 years old in good health, CMV-negative, and a related stem cell transplant donor. CDR3: CASSQGTSFDNEQFF. The DNA for the CDR3 is TGTGCCAGCAGCCAAGGCACTAGTTTCGACAATGAGCAGTTCTTC.